The 10 T cell receptor beta chains below come from one sample, sequenced in a study of blood T cell repertoires in COVID-19. Assay used: immunoSEQ multiplex PCR; TCRdb lists only in-frame clones, some missing. The sample contains hundreds of thousands of clones, roughly 90% of which appear only once. Sequencing used peripheral blood. The receptors shown here come from a woman in her thirties with COVID-19, enrolled during active disease.

The chain uses TRBV15 and TRBJ2-3; 9 bases fit TRBD1. Germline CDR1 and CDR2: LNHNV and YYDKDF (reference sequence). J lost 4 bases, V lost 5 bases, and 10 bases had no gene match. The CDR3 covers 16 residues. The CDR3 sequence: CATSSPGQGIPDTQYF. The DNA of the CDR3 is TGTGCCACCAGCTCACCGGGACAGGGTATCCCAGATACGCAGTATTTT.

The J gene is TRBJ2-5, the V gene TRBV19, with D maybe TRBD2 (5 bases). CDR1 and CDR2 from the germline V gene are LNHDA and SQIVND (reference sequence). V shed 3 bases and J shed 8 bases, with 10 bases lying between them. CDR3 length equals 12 residues. The CDR3 nucleotides are TGTGCCAGTAGTATGGGAGAGGTTACCCAGTACTTC. It yields the protein CASSMGEVTQYF.

The chain carries TRBV6-2 or TRBV6-3 and TRBJ2-7; 7 bases line up with TRBD2. This CDR3 comprises 16 residues. Germline V CDR1 and CDR2: MNHEY, SVGEGT. J gave up 2 bases and V 6 bases, and 13 bases lay outside the gene matches. The CDR3 DNA reads TGTGCCAGCAGCCATCTTTTTGCGGGGGAGACCTACGAGCAGTACTTC. This gives the protein CASSHLFAGETYEQYF.

The V call is TRBV24-1, the J call TRBJ2-1, with D maybe TRBD1 (6 bases). The germline V and J ends were trimmed by 10 bases and 6 bases, with 9 bases remaining between them. From germline, CDR1 is KGHDR and CDR2 SFDVKD. This CDR3 spans 11 amino acids. The CDR3, as DNA: TGTGCCACAGGACAGCCCAATGAGCAGTTCTTC. Residues: CATGQPNEQFF.

This sequence joins TRBV19 and TRBJ2-1; TRBD2 agrees at 11 bases. V was clipped by 4 bases and J by 4 bases; unmatched bases: 3. CDR1 is LNHDA and CDR2 is SQIVND in the germline V gene (reference sequence). The CDR3 is 15 amino acids. CDR3 loop: CASSTSGGRYNEQFF. CDR3 coding DNA: TGTGCCAGTAGTACTAGCGGGGGGAGGTACAATGAGCAGTTCTTC.

J is TRBJ2-2 and V is TRBV13; D is unclear. Germline V lookup: CDR1 PRHDT, CDR2 FYEKMQ (reference sequence). The CDR3 covers 14 residues. Trimming shortened V by 0 bases and J by 6 bases, and 8 bases separated the two germline ends. As DNA, the CDR3 is TGTGCCAGCAGCTTAGGGTCCTCCGCCGGGGAGCTGTTTTTT. Protein sequence: CASSLGSSAGELFF.

The V and J genes are TRBV5-6 and TRBJ2-5, with no clear D. CDR1 and CDR2 from the germline V gene are SGHDT and YYEEEE. This CDR3 comprises 12 residues. V lost 0 bases, J lost 5 bases, and 5 bases lay in between. The CDR3 is CASSLVAETQYF. Here the CDR3 DNA reads TGTGCCAGCAGCTTGGTCGCGGAGACCCAGTACTTC.

The genes are TRBV29-1 and TRBJ1-4, with 10 bases matching TRBD1. This CDR3 is 13 amino acids long. V was clipped by 7 bases and J by 7 bases; unmatched bases: 6. Germline V lookup: CDR1 SQVTM, CDR2 ANQGSEA. The CDR3 sequence: CSAPGQGSEKLFF. CDR3 in DNA: TGCAGCGCGCCGGGACAGGGGTCTGAAAAACTGTTTTTT.

The chain has TRBV11-2 and TRBJ2-2; TRBD1 agrees at 9 bases. Germline CDR1 and CDR2: SGHAT and FQNNGV. The CDR3 loop spans 16 amino acids. The V and J ends lost 5 bases and 7 bases, in that order; junction bases with no gene match: 11. The CDR3 DNA follows: TGTGCCAGCAGCCCAGAGGGACAGGGAGGCATCGGGGAGCTGTTTTTT. It yields the protein CASSPEGQGGIGELFF.

The gene calls are TRBV28 and TRBJ1-3; no reliable D call. V was cut by 6 bases and J by 4 bases, with 13 bases left in between. The CDR3 runs 14 residues. CDR1 is MDHEN, CDR2 SYDVKM, per germline. DNA for the CDR3: TGTGCCAGCAGCGGACCCCGGGGAGGAAACACCATATATTTT. It codes for CASSGPRGGNTIYF.